Below, 23 T cell receptor beta chains from the same sample are listed, as sequenced in a study of PD-1 blockade in classical Hodgkin lymphoma. Some clones are missing from TCRdb's copy, which holds only in-frame ones; the method was immunoSEQ multiplex PCR. The table has about 93,000 clones, around 78% seen once; the top ten hold over 7.5%. As to time point: cycle 4 day 1 (C4D1), after 6 weeks of nivolumab. Each patient's relapse followed autologous stem cell transplantation, and brentuximab vedotin exposure varied. The sample here was peripheral blood mononuclear cells (PBMCs), taken before the fourth cycle of nivolumab. These receptors originate from a human donor with classical Hodgkin lymphoma.

The gene calls are TRBV27 and TRBJ1-2; 8 bases agree with TRBD1. V was clipped by 0 bases and J by 4 bases; unmatched bases: 7. CDR3 size: 16 residues. Germline CDR1 MNHEY, CDR2 SMNVEV (reference sequence). In DNA form, the CDR3 reads TGTGCCAGCAGTTTATCGCAAGGACAGGGACTCTATGGCTACACCTTC. This gives the protein CASSLSQGQGLYGYTF.

The V gene is TRBV9, the J gene TRBJ1-2; weak D call: TRBD1 (5 bases). The ends were cut back, 8 bases at V and 1 base at J, with 15 bases in the middle. Germline V gene data show CDR1 as SGDLS and CDR2 as YYNGEE. The CDR3 extends over 14 amino acids. As DNA, the CDR3 is TGTGCCAGTCGCCAAGACAGCCTTAACTATGGCTACACCTTC. Its translation: CASRQDSLNYGYTF.

V gene TRBV5-6 combines with J gene TRBJ2-7, with D possibly matching TRBD1 (5 bases). Between the trimmed V and J ends, which lost 0 bases and 3 bases, there was a span of 19 bases. The CDR3 has 17 residues. Germline V gene lookup returns CDR1 SGHDT and CDR2 YYEEEE. The CDR3 spells CASSLALRSRALYEQYF. CDR3 in DNA: TGTGCCAGCAGCTTGGCCCTGAGGTCCAGGGCTCTCTACGAGCAGTACTTC. The whole variable domain, remainder taken from reference TRBV5-6 and TRBJ2-7, is DAGVTQSPTHLIKTRGQQVTLRCSPKSGHDTVSWYQQALGQGPQFIFQYYEEEERQRGNFPDRFSGHQFPNYSSELNVNALLLGDSALYLCASSLALRSRALYEQYFGPGTRLTVT.

In this sample, this clone turned up a few times. J is TRBJ2-5 and V is TRBV12-5; TRBD2 aligns across 10 bases. The J segment lost 5 bases and the V segment lost 2 bases, leaving 17 bases of the junction unmatched. The CDR3 consists of 19 residues. Per the germline V gene, CDR1 is LGHNT and CDR2 is FRNRAP. CDR3 protein: CASGLSNVSGRACWETQYF. The CDR3 region has the DNA TGTGCTAGTGGTTTGTCCAACGTCAGCGGGAGGGCCTGTTGGGAGACCCAGTACTTC.

The chain combines TRBV4-3 with TRBJ1-1; D is undetermined. The V gene's germline CDR1 is LGHNA and CDR2 YSLEER. The CDR3 loop spans 15 amino acids. Trimming removed 0 bases at V and 7 bases at J, with 15 bases between. This CDR3 is CASSQDRGLRNEAFF. The DNA for the CDR3 is TGCGCCAGCAGCCAAGATCGAGGGCTCCGGAATGAAGCTTTCTTT.

Worth noting for this clone: One junction end does not reproduce the germline sequence, and a read error may be involved. V and J are TRBV28 and TRBJ1-2; 7 bases match TRBD1. There are 15 residues in the CDR3. Germline values: CDR1 MDHEN, CDR2 SYDVKM. The CDR3 loop reads CASSPHPGQTRAISF. DNA for the CDR3: TGTGCCAGCAGTCCCCATCCGGGACAGACCAGAGCGATCTCCTTC.

The CDR3, as DNA: TGTGCCAGTAGTATTTGGGCAGAGAGCTCCTATAATTCACCCCTCCACTTT. Translated, it gives CASSIWAESSYNSPLHF. The V and J genes are TRBV19 and TRBJ1-6, with D uncertain. The V gene lost 3 bases and the J gene lost 0 bases, with 12 bases spanning the gap. CDR1 LNHDA and CDR2 SQIVND come from the germline V gene (reference sequence). The length of the CDR3 is 17 residues.

This chain uses TRBV5-6 with TRBJ2-7, with D hard to call. The CDR3 loop spans 12 amino acids. Germline-derived CDR1 and CDR2 are SGHDT and YYEEEE. V lost 0 bases to trimming and J lost 2 bases, with 3 bases between them. In nucleotides, the CDR3 is TGTGCCAGCAGCTTGGCAGCCTACGAGCAGTACTTC. As protein: CASSLAAYEQYF.

The CDR3 loop reads CARSGVGTDTQYF. The CDR3 nucleotides read TGTGCCAGGTCAGGGGTTGGCACAGATACGCAGTATTTT. This sequence joins TRBV7-9 and TRBJ2-3; D is perhaps TRBD1 (6 bases). Germline V CDR1 and CDR2: SEHNR, FQNEAQ (reference sequence). V was trimmed by 9 bases and J by 1 base, leaving 11 bases between them. The CDR3 extends over 13 amino acids.

The rearrangement links TRBV27 to TRBJ2-2, with D perhaps assigned TRBD1 or TRBD2 (5 bases each). Trimming left V 3 bases short and J 2 bases short, with 16 bases between. This CDR3 spans 17 amino acids. Germline V gene lookup returns CDR1 MNHEY and CDR2 SMNVEV (reference sequence). The chain's CDR3 is CASSFATARTNTGELFF. The CDR3 DNA reads as TGTGCCAGCAGTTTTGCGACAGCGAGGACTAACACCGGGGAGCTGTTTTTT.

The table lists this clone with a count of one. The CDR3 protein is CASSLLRGETQYF. The CDR3 nucleotides read TGCGCCAGCAGCTTGTTACGCGGGGAGACCCAGTACTTC. V usage is TRBV5-1 and J usage is TRBJ2-5; weak D call: TRBD2 (5 bases). Deletions cut 1 base from V and 5 bases from J, with 9 bases between. The germline gives CDR1 SGHRS, CDR2 YFSETQ. This CDR3 is built from 13 residues.

The chain couples TRBV5-6 to TRBJ2-2; 10 bases are a match to TRBD2. From germline, CDR1 is SGHDT and CDR2 YYEEEE. V shed 1 base, J shed 2 bases, and the junction held 2 bases outside the gene matches. The CDR3 loop spans 16 amino acids. The CDR3 nucleotides read TGTGCCAGCAGCTTGCTAGCGGGGGTAAACACCGGGGAGCTGTTTTTT. Its translation is CASSLLAGVNTGELFF.

V and J are TRBV6-6 and TRBJ2-5; unclear D gene. Trimming shortened V by 0 bases and J by 4 bases, and 3 bases separated the two germline ends. CDR1 is MNHNY, CDR2 SVGAGI, per germline (reference sequence). The CDR3 totals 12 residues. The CDR3 protein is CASSYSLETQYF. The CDR3 DNA reads as TGTGCCAGCAGTTACTCGCTAGAGACCCAGTACTTC.

This chain links TRBV19 with TRBJ2-5; 10 bases map to TRBD2. V shed 3 bases, J shed 4 bases, and the junction held 8 bases outside the gene matches. Germline V gives CDR1 LNHDA, CDR2 SQIVND (reference sequence). CDR3 length equals 16 residues. The CDR3 DNA follows: TGTGCCAGTAGTATCGGGCGACTAGCGGGCGGAGAGACCCAGTACTTC. Its protein is CASSIGRLAGGETQYF.

This rearrangement joins TRBV19 to TRBJ1-2; the D is unclear. Deletions cut 0 bases from V and 3 bases from J, with 5 bases between. Looked up from germline, CDR1 is LNHDA and CDR2 is SQIVND (reference sequence). CDR3 length: 13 residues. The chain's CDR3 is CASSIEGYYGYTF. The CDR3 DNA follows: TGTGCCAGTAGTATAGAGGGGTACTATGGCTACACCTTC.

This chain joins TRBV6-1 and TRBJ2-7; 9 bases line up with TRBD1. This CDR3 is 15 amino acids long. Germline CDR1 reads MNHNS; CDR2 reads SASEGT. The J segment lost 5 bases and the V segment lost 6 bases, leaving 11 bases of the junction unmatched. The CDR3: CASRYATGTGNEQYF. CDR3 DNA sequence: TGTGCCAGCAGGTATGCTACCGGGACAGGGAACGAGCAGTACTTC.

This chain uses TRBV18 with TRBJ2-7, with D maybe TRBD2 (6 bases). The V gene lost 7 bases and the J gene lost 2 bases, with 18 bases spanning the gap. The CDR3 loop spans 15 amino acids. Germline-derived CDR1 and CDR2 are KGHSH and LQKENI. This chain's CDR3 is CASFTTGSGTYEQYF. In nucleotides, the CDR3 is TGTGCCAGCTTCACCACCGGGAGTGGTACCTACGAGCAGTACTTC.

The V gene is TRBV18, the J gene TRBJ2-7, with a tentative D call TRBD1 (5 bases). The CDR3 is 13 amino acids. In germline, CDR1 is KGHSH, CDR2 LQKENI. Trimming took 4 bases from V and 5 from J, leaving 12 bases between them. CDR3 amino acids: CASSLSGLHEQYF. In DNA form, the CDR3 reads TGTGCCAGCTCACTTTCAGGGTTGCACGAGCAGTACTTC. The whole variable domain, filled in from reference TRBV18 and TRBJ2-7, reads NAGVMQNPRHLVRRRGQEARLRCSPMKGHSHVYWYRQLPEEGLKFMVYLQKENIIDESGMPKERFSAEFPKEGPSILRIQQVVRGDSAAYFCASSLSGLHEQYFGPGTRLTVT.

V usage is TRBV6-5 and J usage is TRBJ2-7; the D gene is possibly TRBD1 (6 bases). The CDR3 contains 13 residues. Germline-derived CDR1 and CDR2 are MNHEY and SVGAGI. Trimming removed 4 bases at V and 4 bases at J, with 11 bases between. The CDR3 region is CASSSTTGYEQYF. CDR3 in DNA: TGTGCCAGCAGTTCCACGACAGGATACGAGCAGTACTTC.

V and J are TRBV10-3 and TRBJ2-7, with a tentative D call TRBD1 (5 bases). This CDR3 is 16 amino acids long. The germline gives CDR1 ENHRY, CDR2 SYGVKD. Trimming pared 3 bases from V and 3 bases from J, leaving 18 bases between. The chain's CDR3 is CAISDTGTRVGYEQYF. The CDR3 nucleotides read TGTGCCATCAGTGATACAGGAACACGTGTAGGCTACGAGCAGTACTTC.

This rearrangement joins TRBV7-9 to TRBJ1-4; D gene unclear. The CDR3 sequence is 15 residues long. The germline V gene has CDR1 SEHNR and CDR2 FQNEAQ (reference sequence). V was trimmed by 5 bases and J by 7 bases, leaving 17 bases between them. The CDR3 sequence is CASSPPGQEGEKLFF. In DNA, the CDR3 is TGTGCCAGCAGCCCCCCGGGCCAGGAGGGTGAAAAACTGTTTTTT.

This clone was detected only a few times. The J gene is TRBJ2-5, the V gene TRBV18; D is possibly TRBD1 or TRBD2 (6 bases each). The germline gives CDR1 KGHSH, CDR2 LQKENI. V was cut by 4 bases and J by 2 bases, with 20 bases left in between. The CDR3 extends over 17 amino acids. The CDR3: CASSQIRTGANQETQYF. The CDR3, as DNA: TGTGCCAGCTCACAAATTCGTACGGGGGCAAATCAAGAGACCCAGTACTTC.

This clone was counted at least ten times. The chain employs TRBV6-5 and TRBJ2-1, with 7 positions matching TRBD2. The germline V gene has CDR1 MNHEY and CDR2 SVGAGI. Germline trimming cut 8 bases from V and 8 bases from J; bases unmatched to any gene: 9. CDR3 length: 13 amino acids. The CDR3 is CASRQLASHEQFF. The DNA of the CDR3 is TGTGCCAGCCGGCAACTAGCGAGCCATGAGCAGTTCTTC.